This T cell receptor (beta chain) was recorded in a study of blood T cell repertoires in COVID-19. TCRdb keeps only in-frame clones here, not all; method: immunoSEQ multiplex PCR. This table has over 200,000 clones, roughly 86% appearing once. Notes on this clone: Distinct nucleotide sequences in the sample also encode this CDR3.

CDR3 length: 13 amino acids. V dropped 6 bases and J dropped 5; count of bases not matched to a gene: 5. V gene TRBV12-3 or TRBV12-4 combines with J gene TRBJ1-2, with 8 bases identical to TRBD1. The source of this sequence is a woman aged 25 to 39 with acute or convalescent COVID-19. Material: peripheral blood. CDR3 sequence: CASSLTGDYGYTF. In DNA form, the CDR3 reads TGTGCCAGCAGCTTGACAGGGGATTATGGCTACACCTTC.